The sequence of this T cell receptor beta chain was determined in a study of CD8+ T cells in alopecia areata. Notes on the study in general: In blood and scalp, many expanded lesional clones persisted during tofacitinib. Patients shared TCRs less clearly than mice did, possibly for HLA-related reasons.

Comments on this clone: Antigen specificity is unknown.

Treatment noted: oral pan-JAK inhibitor, 5-10 mg twice daily. Extracted RNA was reverse transcribed, and the resulting cDNA served as sequencing template. Repertoires were generated with immunoSEQ multiplex PCR, while TCRdb's copy carries only in-frame clones and drops some. The sample lists roughly 200,000 clones, roughly two fifths occurring once. Germline CDR1 reads MNHNY; CDR2 reads SVGAGI (reference sequence). The ends were cut back, 6 bases at V and 7 bases at J, with 10 bases in the middle. The CDR3 runs to 12 residues. Source: CD4+ T cells sorted from blood, taken between weeks 30 and 35, from a patient treated with tofacitinib. The receptor's source is a human donor with alopecia areata. J is TRBJ1-5 and V is TRBV6-6, with D tentatively TRBD1 (5 bases). CDR3 nucleotides: TGTGCCAGCAGAAGTGGGGACCAGCCCCAGCATTTT. Translated: CASRSGDQPQHF.